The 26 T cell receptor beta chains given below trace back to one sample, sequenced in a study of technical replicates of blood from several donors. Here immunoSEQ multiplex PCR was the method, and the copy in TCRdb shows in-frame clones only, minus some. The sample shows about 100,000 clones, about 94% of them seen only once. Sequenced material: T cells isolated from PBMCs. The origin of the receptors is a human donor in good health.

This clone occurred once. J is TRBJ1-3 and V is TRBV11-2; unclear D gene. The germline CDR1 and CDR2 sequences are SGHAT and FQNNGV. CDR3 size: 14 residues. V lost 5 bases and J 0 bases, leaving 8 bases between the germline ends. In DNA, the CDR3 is TGTGCCAGCAGCATCGGTTTCTCTGGAAACACCATATATTTT. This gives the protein CASSIGFSGNTIYF.

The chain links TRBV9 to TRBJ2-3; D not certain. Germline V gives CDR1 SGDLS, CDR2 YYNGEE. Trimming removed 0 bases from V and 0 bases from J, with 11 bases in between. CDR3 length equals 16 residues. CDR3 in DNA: TGTGCCAGCAGCGTAGGGGTTAGCCCTAGCACAGATACGCAGTATTTT. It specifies CASSVGVSPSTDTQYF.

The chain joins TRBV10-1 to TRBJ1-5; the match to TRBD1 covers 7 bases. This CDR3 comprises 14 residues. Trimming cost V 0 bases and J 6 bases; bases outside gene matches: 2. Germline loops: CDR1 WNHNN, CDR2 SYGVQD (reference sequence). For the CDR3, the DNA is TGCGCCAGCAGTGAGTCGACAGGGAGTCAGCCCCAGCATTTT. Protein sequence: CASSESTGSQPQHF.

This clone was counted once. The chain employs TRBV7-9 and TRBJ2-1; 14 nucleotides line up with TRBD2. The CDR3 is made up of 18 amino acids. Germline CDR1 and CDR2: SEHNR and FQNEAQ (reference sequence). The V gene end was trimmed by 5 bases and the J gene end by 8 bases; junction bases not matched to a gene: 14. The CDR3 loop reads CASSAGTTSGRVGHEQFF. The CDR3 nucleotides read TGTGCCAGCAGCGCGGGGACGACTAGCGGGAGGGTTGGGCATGAGCAGTTCTTC. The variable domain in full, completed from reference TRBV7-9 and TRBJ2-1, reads DTGVSQNPRHKITKRGQNVTFRCDPISEHNRLYWYRQTLGQGPEFLTYFQNEAQLEKSRLLSDRFSAERPKGSFSTLEIQRTEQGDSAMYLCASSAGTTSGRVGHEQFFGPGTRLTVL.

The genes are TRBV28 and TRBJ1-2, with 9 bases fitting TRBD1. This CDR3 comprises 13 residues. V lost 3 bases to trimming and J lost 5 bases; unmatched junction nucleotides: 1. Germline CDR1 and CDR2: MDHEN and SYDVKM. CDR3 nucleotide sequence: TGTGCCAGCAGTTTGGACAGGGGATATGGCTACACCTTC. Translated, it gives CASSLDRGYGYTF.

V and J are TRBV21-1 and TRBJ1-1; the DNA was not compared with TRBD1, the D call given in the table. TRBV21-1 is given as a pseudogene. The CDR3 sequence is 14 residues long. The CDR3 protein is CASSLQGPNTEAFF. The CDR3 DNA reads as TGTGCCAGCAGCTTACAGGGACCGAACACTGAAGCTTTCTTT.

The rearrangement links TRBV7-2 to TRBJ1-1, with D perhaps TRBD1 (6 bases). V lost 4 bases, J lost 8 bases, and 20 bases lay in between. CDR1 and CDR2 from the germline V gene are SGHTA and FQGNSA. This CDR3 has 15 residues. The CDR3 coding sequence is TGTGCCAGCAGCTGGCCCCGTGACACGACAGGAGAAGCTTTCTTT. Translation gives CASSWPRDTTGEAFF.

CDR3 coding DNA: TGTGCCAGCAGCTTGACAGGTGCAACTAATGAAAAACTGTTTTTT. Translating gives CASSLTGATNEKLFF. This sequence joins TRBV5-4 and TRBJ1-4; TRBD1 might be the D (5 bases). V dropped 1 base and J dropped 0 bases, with 7 bases sitting between them. The CDR3 length is 15 residues. Germline V lookup: CDR1 SGHNT, CDR2 YYREEE (reference sequence).

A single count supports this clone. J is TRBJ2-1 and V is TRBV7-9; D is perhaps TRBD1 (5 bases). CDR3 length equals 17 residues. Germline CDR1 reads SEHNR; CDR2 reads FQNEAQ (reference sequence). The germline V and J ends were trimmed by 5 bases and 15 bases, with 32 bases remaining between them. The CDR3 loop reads CASSQSLGRIGPSRGFF. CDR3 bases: TGTGCCAGCAGCCAGAGTTTGGGGCGGATAGGCCCGAGCCGTGGGTTCTTC.

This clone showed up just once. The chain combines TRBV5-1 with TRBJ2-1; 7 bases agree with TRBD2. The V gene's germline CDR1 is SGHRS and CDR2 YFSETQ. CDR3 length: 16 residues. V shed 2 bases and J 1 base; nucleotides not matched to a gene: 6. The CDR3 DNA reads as TGCGCCAGCAGCTTATTAGGCGGGGGATCCTACAATGAGCAGTTCTTC. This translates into CASSLLGGGSYNEQFF.

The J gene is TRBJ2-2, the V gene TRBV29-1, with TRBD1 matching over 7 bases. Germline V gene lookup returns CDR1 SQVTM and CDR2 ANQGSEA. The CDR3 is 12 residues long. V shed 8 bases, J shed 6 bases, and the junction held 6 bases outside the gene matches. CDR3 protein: CSIPTGAGELFF. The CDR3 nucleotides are TGCAGCATTCCCACAGGGGCCGGGGAGCTGTTTTTT.

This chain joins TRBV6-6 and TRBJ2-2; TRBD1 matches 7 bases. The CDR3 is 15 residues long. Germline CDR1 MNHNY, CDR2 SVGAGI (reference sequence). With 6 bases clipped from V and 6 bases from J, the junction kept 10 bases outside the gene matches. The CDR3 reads CASSDNRGIAGELFF. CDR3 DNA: TGTGCCAGCAGCGATAACAGGGGTATCGCCGGGGAGCTGTTTTTT.

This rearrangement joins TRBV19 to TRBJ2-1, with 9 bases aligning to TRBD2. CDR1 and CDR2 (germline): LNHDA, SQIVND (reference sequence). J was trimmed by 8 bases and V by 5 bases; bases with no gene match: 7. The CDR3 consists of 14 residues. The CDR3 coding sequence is TGTGCCAGTAGTGCGGGCGGGAGGGAGCATGAGCAGTTCTTC. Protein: CASSAGGREHEQFF.

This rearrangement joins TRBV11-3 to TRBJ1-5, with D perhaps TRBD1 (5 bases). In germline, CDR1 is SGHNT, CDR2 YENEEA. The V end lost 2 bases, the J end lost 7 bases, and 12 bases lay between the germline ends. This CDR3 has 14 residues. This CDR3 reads CASSLSGSGQPQHF. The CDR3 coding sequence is TGTGCCAGCAGCTTATCAGGGTCAGGACAGCCCCAGCATTTT.

The chain's CDR3 is CASRGVVGRNEQFF. The CDR3 DNA sequence: TGTGCCTCCCGGGGAGTGGTGGGTAGGAATGAGCAGTTCTTC. The chain carries TRBV19 and TRBJ2-1; possible D gene TRBD2, 5 bases. Germline V gene sequence: CDR1 LNHDA, CDR2 SQIVND (reference sequence). The V and J ends lost 11 bases and 7 bases respectively, with 21 bases between them. The CDR3 extends over 14 amino acids.

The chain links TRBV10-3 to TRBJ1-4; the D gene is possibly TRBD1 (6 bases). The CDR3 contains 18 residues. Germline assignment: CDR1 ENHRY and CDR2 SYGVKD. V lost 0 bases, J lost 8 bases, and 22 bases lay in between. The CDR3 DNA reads TGTGCCATCAGTGAGTCGAGTTTTAAGGAGCGGGGACAAGAAAAACTGTTTTTT. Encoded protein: CAISESSFKERGQEKLFF.

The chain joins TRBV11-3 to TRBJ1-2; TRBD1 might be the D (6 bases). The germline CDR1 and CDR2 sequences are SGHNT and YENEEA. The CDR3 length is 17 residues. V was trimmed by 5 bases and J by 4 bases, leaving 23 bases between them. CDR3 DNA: TGTGCCAGCAGCAACGAAAGCTGGGCAGGGGAACTCTATGGCTACACCTTC. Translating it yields CASSNESWAGELYGYTF.

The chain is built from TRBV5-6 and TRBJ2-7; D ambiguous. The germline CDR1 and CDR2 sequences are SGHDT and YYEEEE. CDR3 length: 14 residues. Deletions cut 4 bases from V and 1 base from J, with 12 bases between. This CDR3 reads CASSPVSSSYEQYF. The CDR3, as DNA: TGTGCCAGCAGCCCAGTCTCGTCGTCCTACGAGCAGTACTTC.

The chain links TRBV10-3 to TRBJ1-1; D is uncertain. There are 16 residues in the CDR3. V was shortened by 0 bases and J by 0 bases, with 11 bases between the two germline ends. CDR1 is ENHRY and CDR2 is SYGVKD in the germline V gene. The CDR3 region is CAISESRKLMNTEAFF. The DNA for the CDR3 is TGTGCCATCAGTGAGTCGCGAAAATTGATGAACACTGAAGCTTTCTTT.

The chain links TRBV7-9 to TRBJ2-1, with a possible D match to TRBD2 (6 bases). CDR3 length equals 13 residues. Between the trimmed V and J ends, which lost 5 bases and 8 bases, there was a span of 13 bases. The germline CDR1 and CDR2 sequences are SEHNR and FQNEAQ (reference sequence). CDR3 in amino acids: CASSAGGLDEQFF. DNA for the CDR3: TGTGCCAGCAGCGCCGGGGGACTCGATGAGCAGTTCTTC.

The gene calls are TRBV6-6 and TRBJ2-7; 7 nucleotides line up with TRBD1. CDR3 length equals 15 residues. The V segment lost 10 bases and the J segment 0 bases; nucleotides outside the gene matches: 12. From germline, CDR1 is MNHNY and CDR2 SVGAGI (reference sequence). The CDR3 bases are TGTGCCACCCGAATCACCGGGACAGCCTCCTACGAGCAGTACTTC. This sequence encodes CATRITGTASYEQYF.

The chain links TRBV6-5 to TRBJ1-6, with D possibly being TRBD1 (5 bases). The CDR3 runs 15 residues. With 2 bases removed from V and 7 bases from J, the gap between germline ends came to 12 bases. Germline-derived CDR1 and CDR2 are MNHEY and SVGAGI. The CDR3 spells CASSYRQGRNSPLHF. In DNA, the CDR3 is TGTGCCAGCAGTTACAGGCAGGGAAGGAATTCACCCCTCCACTTT.

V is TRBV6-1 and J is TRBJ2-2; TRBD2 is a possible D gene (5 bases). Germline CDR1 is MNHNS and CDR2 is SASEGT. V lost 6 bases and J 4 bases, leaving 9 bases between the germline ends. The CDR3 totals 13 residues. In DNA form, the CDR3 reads TGTGCCAGCAGGGAGAGCGGCACCGGGGAGCTGTTTTTT. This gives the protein CASRESGTGELFF.

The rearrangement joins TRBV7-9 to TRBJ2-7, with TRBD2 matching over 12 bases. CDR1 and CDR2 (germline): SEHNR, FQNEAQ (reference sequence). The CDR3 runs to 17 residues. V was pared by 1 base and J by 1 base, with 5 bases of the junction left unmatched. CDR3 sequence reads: CASSLGRTSGTSYEQYF. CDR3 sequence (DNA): TGTGCCAGCAGCTTAGGGCGGACTAGCGGGACTTCCTACGAGCAGTACTTC.

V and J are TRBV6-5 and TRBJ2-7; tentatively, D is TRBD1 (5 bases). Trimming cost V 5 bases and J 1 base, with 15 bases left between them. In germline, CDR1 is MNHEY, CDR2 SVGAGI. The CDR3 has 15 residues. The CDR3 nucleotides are TGTGCCAGCAGTCCACAGGCGAGAGAGTCCTACGAGCAGTACTTC. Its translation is CASSPQARESYEQYF.

The CDR3 nucleotides are TGTGCCAGCAGTTACTCGGGACAGGGGACTCAGCCCCAGCATTTT. Translated, it gives CASSYSGQGTQPQHF. The chain recombines TRBV6-5 with TRBJ1-5; 10 bases are shared with TRBD1. CDR3 length: 15 residues. Germline CDR1 and CDR2: MNHEY and SVGAGI. V gave up 0 bases and J gave up 6 bases; unmatched junction bases: 2.